Listed below are T cell receptor beta chains from one sample, sequenced in a study of control samples from healthy donors and cancer patients. Sequenced by immunoSEQ multiplex PCR; TCRdb stores in-frame clones only, minus some. Among tens of thousands of clones, 80% to 95% were seen once, and the ten largest hold 20% to 25%. Material: PBMCs. Receptors originate from a woman between 40 and 55 years old with head and neck cancer. Both conserved end residues are part of each CDR3. D genes are given only for firm matches. Where a row states a size, it is once, few, many or the class of an expanded clone; other rows omit it.

v_call: TRBV6-2/TRBV6-3; j_call: TRBJ2-5; clone_size: .; d_call: TRBD2; cdr3_nt: TGTGCCAGCAGTTTCGAGACTAGCAGGTACCAAGAGACCCAGTACTTC; cdr3_aa: CASSFETSRYQETQYF
v_call: TRBV24-1; j_call: TRBJ2-6; clone_size: .; d_call: .; cdr3_nt: TGTGCCACCAGTGATTCCCCGGCAGGGAAAATAAGCGCTGGGGCCAACGTCCTGACTTTC; cdr3_aa: CATSDSPAGKISAGANVLTF
v_call: TRBV5-1; j_call: TRBJ2-6; clone_size: .; d_call: .; cdr3_nt: TGCGCCAGCAGCTTGGAGGGGGGCGCTGGGGCCAACGTCCTGACTTTC; cdr3_aa: CASSLEGGAGANVLTF
v_call: TRBV18; j_call: TRBJ2-1; clone_size: .; d_call: TRBD2; cdr3_nt: TGTGCCAGCTCACCACTCGCCCTCGGGACTACCCACAATGAGCAGTTCTTC; cdr3_aa: CASSPLALGTTHNEQFF
v_call: TRBV19; j_call: TRBJ1-3; clone_size: .; d_call: .; cdr3_nt: TGTGCCAGTAGTGACCTAAGGGCTGGAAACACCATATATTTT; cdr3_aa: CASSDLRAGNTIYF
v_call: TRBV19; j_call: TRBJ2-3; clone_size: .; d_call: .; cdr3_nt: TGTGCCAGTATAGGGGGGGCGGCAAACACAGATACGCAGTATTTT; cdr3_aa: CASIGGAANTDTQYF
v_call: TRBV11-3; j_call: TRBJ1-2; clone_size: .; d_call: .; cdr3_nt: TGTGCCAGCAGCTTAGATCCCCCCACAGAATACTATGGCTACACCTTC; cdr3_aa: CASSLDPPTEYYGYTF
v_call: TRBV4-1; j_call: TRBJ2-3; clone_size: .; d_call: .; cdr3_nt: TGCGCCAGCAGCCAAGGGCTCACAGATACGCAGTATTTT; cdr3_aa: CASSQGLTDTQYF
v_call: TRBV5-1; j_call: TRBJ2-2; clone_size: .; d_call: TRBD2; cdr3_nt: TGCGCCAGCAGCCCGGGGGACTATTTGGGCGGGGAGCTGTTTTTT; cdr3_aa: CASSPGDYLGGELFF
v_call: TRBV7-2; j_call: TRBJ2-7; clone_size: .; d_call: TRBD1; cdr3_nt: TGTGCCAGCAGCTCCCGAGGGACAGGGGTTTTTTACGAGCAGTACTTC; cdr3_aa: CASSSRGTGVFYEQYF
v_call: TRBV7-8; j_call: TRBJ1-5; clone_size: .; d_call: .; cdr3_nt: TGTGCCAGCAGCTTAGCGGGGGGTTATCAGCCCCAGCATTTT; cdr3_aa: CASSLAGGYQPQHF
v_call: TRBV19; j_call: TRBJ1-3; clone_size: .; d_call: TRBD1; cdr3_nt: TGTGCCAGTAGTACTAAACCCGACAGGGGATTCTCTGGAAACACCATATATTTT; cdr3_aa: CASSTKPDRGFSGNTIYF
v_call: TRBV28; j_call: TRBJ1-1; clone_size: .; d_call: TRBD1; cdr3_nt: TGTGCCAGCAGTCCTACGACAGGGTGGACTGAAGCTTTCTTT; cdr3_aa: CASSPTTGWTEAFF
v_call: TRBV6-5; j_call: TRBJ2-7; clone_size: .; d_call: TRBD1; cdr3_nt: TGTGCCAGCACCTCGGACAGGGGGACCTACGAGCAGTACTTC; cdr3_aa: CASTSDRGTYEQYF
v_call: TRBV5-5; j_call: TRBJ1-2; clone_size: .; d_call: .; cdr3_nt: TGTGCCAGCAGCCCGCCAATATGGGACTATGGCTACACCTTC; cdr3_aa: CASSPPIWDYGYTF
v_call: TRBV27; j_call: TRBJ2-1; clone_size: .; d_call: TRBD1; cdr3_nt: TGTGCCAGCAGTCGGCGGGACAGGGTCTACAATGAGCAGTTCTTC; cdr3_aa: CASSRRDRVYNEQFF
v_call: TRBV19; j_call: TRBJ2-2; clone_size: .; d_call: .; cdr3_nt: TGTGCCAGTAGCGCGGTCGGACTTGGACAGATGAACACCGGGGAGCTGTTTTTT; cdr3_aa: CASSAVGLGQMNTGELFF
v_call: TRBV7-9; j_call: TRBJ1-1; clone_size: .; d_call: .; cdr3_nt: TGTGCCAGCAGCTTAGCTGCAGGGGCGGCTGAAGCTTTCTTT; cdr3_aa: CASSLAAGAAEAFF
v_call: TRBV6-5; j_call: TRBJ1-2; clone_size: .; d_call: .; cdr3_nt: TGTGCCAGCACCGAAACGGGACGTGGCTACACCTTC; cdr3_aa: CASTETGRGYTF
v_call: TRBV7-8; j_call: TRBJ2-7; clone_size: .; d_call: .; cdr3_nt: TGTGCCAGCAGCTTAGGAGGAGCAGGGTCCTTATCCTACGAGCAGTACTTC; cdr3_aa: CASSLGGAGSLSYEQYF
v_call: TRBV5-1; j_call: TRBJ2-5; clone_size: once; d_call: TRBD2; cdr3_nt: TGCGCCAGCAGCTTTGGGACTAGCGGGAGGAAGACCCAGTACTTC; cdr3_aa: CASSFGTSGRKTQYF
v_call: TRBV18; j_call: TRBJ1-2; clone_size: .; d_call: TRBD1; cdr3_nt: TGTGCCAGTTATACCGGGACAGACAACTATGGCTACACCTTC; cdr3_aa: CASYTGTDNYGYTF
v_call: TRBV3-1/TRBV3-2; j_call: TRBJ1-2; clone_size: .; d_call: .; cdr3_nt: TGTGCCAGCAGCCCAAACAGTCCCTATGGCTACACCTTC; cdr3_aa: CASSPNSPYGYTF
v_call: TRBV7-9; j_call: TRBJ1-4; clone_size: .; d_call: .; cdr3_nt: TGTGCCAGCAGCCCCCTTCGGGGACTAGCGCCTAATGAAAAACTGTTTTTT; cdr3_aa: CASSPLRGLAPNEKLFF
v_call: TRBV6-5; j_call: TRBJ1-1; clone_size: .; d_call: .; cdr3_nt: TGTGCCAGCAGTTACGCAGAGAACACTGAAGCTTTCTTT; cdr3_aa: CASSYAENTEAFF
v_call: TRBV19; j_call: TRBJ1-1; clone_size: .; d_call: TRBD1; cdr3_nt: TGTGCCAGTAGTATAGGACAGGGGACTGAAGCTTTCTTT; cdr3_aa: CASSIGQGTEAFF
v_call: TRBV28; j_call: TRBJ2-1; clone_size: .; d_call: .; cdr3_nt: TGTGCCAGCAGTTCTTGGGATGGGGGGCGGGGTAATGAGCAGTTCTTC; cdr3_aa: CASSSWDGGRGNEQFF
v_call: TRBV6-5; j_call: TRBJ1-2; clone_size: .; d_call: .; cdr3_nt: TGTGCCAGCAGTTACTCTCGGACAGGCTACACCTTC; cdr3_aa: CASSYSRTGYTF
v_call: TRBV3-1/TRBV3-2; j_call: TRBJ1-2; clone_size: .; d_call: .; cdr3_nt: TGTGCCAGCAGCCAAGACCCGGTCTATGGCTACACCTTC; cdr3_aa: CASSQDPVYGYTF
v_call: TRBV10-3; j_call: TRBJ2-7; clone_size: once; d_call: .; cdr3_nt: TGTGCCATCAGTGAGACAGCATACGAGCAGTACTTC; cdr3_aa: CAISETAYEQYF
v_call: TRBV2; j_call: TRBJ2-5; clone_size: .; d_call: TRBD2; cdr3_nt: TGTGCCAGCAGTTACGCTAGCGGGGTCCAAGAGACCCAGTACTTC; cdr3_aa: CASSYASGVQETQYF
v_call: TRBV2; j_call: TRBJ1-2; clone_size: .; d_call: TRBD1; cdr3_nt: TGTGCCAGCAGGGCACAACAGGGGGGGAAAAGCTATGGCTACACCTTC; cdr3_aa: CASRAQQGGKSYGYTF
v_call: TRBV5-4; j_call: TRBJ2-3; clone_size: .; d_call: .; cdr3_nt: TGTGCCAGCCAGTCGTCTTCGGCGGCAGATACGCAGTATTTT; cdr3_aa: CASQSSSAADTQYF
v_call: TRBV12-3/TRBV12-4; j_call: TRBJ2-7; clone_size: .; d_call: .; cdr3_nt: TGTGCCAGCAGTTTGGCGGGGAACTACGAGCAGTACTTC; cdr3_aa: CASSLAGNYEQYF
v_call: TRBV19; j_call: TRBJ1-1; clone_size: .; d_call: .; cdr3_nt: TGTGCCAGTAGTATAAAGATGAAAGCTTTCTTT; cdr3_aa: CASSIKMKAFF
v_call: TRBV4-1; j_call: TRBJ1-4; clone_size: .; d_call: .; cdr3_nt: TGCGCCAGCAGCCAAGGTTGGGGGGCAGATAATGAAAAACTGTTTTTT; cdr3_aa: CASSQGWGADNEKLFF
v_call: TRBV2; j_call: TRBJ1-2; clone_size: .; d_call: .; cdr3_nt: TGTGCCAGCAGTGAAGCTACGGCGCCTAACTATGGCTACACCTTC; cdr3_aa: CASSEATAPNYGYTF
v_call: TRBV5-1; j_call: TRBJ2-1; clone_size: .; d_call: TRBD2; cdr3_nt: TGCGCCAGCAGCTTGGTTCCTAGCGGGGGCCCATACAATGAGCAGTTCTTC; cdr3_aa: CASSLVPSGGPYNEQFF
v_call: TRBV6-5; j_call: TRBJ1-6; clone_size: .; d_call: .; cdr3_nt: TGTGCCAGCAGCTCCGTGCTCGGCGGTTCACCCCTCCACTTT; cdr3_aa: CASSSVLGGSPLHF
v_call: TRBV7-8; j_call: TRBJ1-6; clone_size: .; d_call: .; cdr3_nt: TGTGCCAGCAGCTTGGGGCAGGGACTTCCACCCCACTTT; cdr3_aa: CASSLGQGLPPHF
v_call: TRBV24-1; j_call: TRBJ1-2; clone_size: .; d_call: .; cdr3_nt: TGTGCCACCAGTGACACCGGGACACGGGGACAAGGCTACACCTTC; cdr3_aa: CATSDTGTRGQGYTF
v_call: TRBV19; j_call: TRBJ2-1; clone_size: .; d_call: TRBD1; cdr3_nt: TGTGCCAGTAGCCGACAGGGCGACTACAATGAGCAGTTCTTC; cdr3_aa: CASSRQGDYNEQFF
v_call: TRBV7-9; j_call: TRBJ1-4; clone_size: .; d_call: .; cdr3_nt: TGTGCCAGCAGCGTACTAGGGCGAAAACTGTTTTTT; cdr3_aa: CASSVLGRKLFF
v_call: TRBV10-2; j_call: TRBJ1-1; clone_size: .; d_call: TRBD1; cdr3_nt: TGCGCCAGCGGGACCACAGGGGGCGTAGGCACTGAAGCTTTCTTT; cdr3_aa: CASGTTGGVGTEAFF
v_call: TRBV5-4; j_call: TRBJ1-2; clone_size: .; d_call: .; cdr3_nt: TGTGCCAGCAGCTTGAGGGCGTTCGACTATGGCTACACCTTC; cdr3_aa: CASSLRAFDYGYTF
v_call: TRBV2; j_call: TRBJ1-2; clone_size: .; d_call: .; cdr3_nt: TGTGCCAGCAGTCTTGAGGGGACTGGAGGTGGCTACACCTTC; cdr3_aa: CASSLEGTGGGYTF
v_call: TRBV2; j_call: TRBJ1-2; clone_size: .; d_call: .; cdr3_nt: TGTGCCAGCAGTAGCTCCGGGAGCTCCTATGGCTACACCTTC; cdr3_aa: CASSSSGSSYGYTF
v_call: TRBV4-1; j_call: TRBJ1-5; clone_size: .; d_call: .; cdr3_nt: TGCGCCAGCAGCCAAGGACACCCTAGCAATCAGCCCCAGCATTTT; cdr3_aa: CASSQGHPSNQPQHF
v_call: TRBV5-6; j_call: TRBJ2-7; clone_size: .; d_call: .; cdr3_nt: TGTGCCAGCAGCTTGATGGACACCTACGAGCAGTACTTC; cdr3_aa: CASSLMDTYEQYF
v_call: TRBV6-5; j_call: TRBJ1-3; clone_size: .; d_call: .; cdr3_nt: TGTGCCAGCAGTTCGGGCTACACCATATATTTT; cdr3_aa: CASSSGYTIYF
v_call: TRBV18; j_call: TRBJ1-1; clone_size: .; d_call: TRBD1; cdr3_nt: TGTGCCAGCTCACCACTTGCGGGAGGGGGCAAGAACACTGAAGCTTTCTTT; cdr3_aa: CASSPLAGGGKNTEAFF
v_call: TRBV5-1; j_call: TRBJ1-1; clone_size: .; d_call: .; cdr3_nt: TGCGCCAGCAGGGGGGTAGGGAACACTGAAGCTTTCTTT; cdr3_aa: CASRGVGNTEAFF
v_call: TRBV3-1/TRBV3-2; j_call: TRBJ2-3; clone_size: .; d_call: TRBD2; cdr3_nt: TGTGCCAGCACCGCGCGAGTAGCGGGATCCCTCACAGATACGCAGTATTTT; cdr3_aa: CASTARVAGSLTDTQYF
v_call: TRBV6-5; j_call: TRBJ2-7; clone_size: .; d_call: .; cdr3_nt: TGTGCCAGCACCATCCGGGACCCCTACGAGCAGTACTTC; cdr3_aa: CASTIRDPYEQYF